The clone carrying this T cell receptor (beta chain) was recorded at least ten times. Its antigen is undetermined. Arm-PCR of CDR3 regions with iRepertoire HTBI primers generated TCR beta libraries. TCRdb reanalysed the multiplex PCR reads using MiXCR and keeps one entry per CDR3 protein. The profile shows 200,000 to 250,000 distinct CDR3 sequences, around 20% of them singletons. Time point of the sample: newly diagnosed GD, antithyroid drugs for less than 3 months. Preparation of the TCR library used RNA extracted from PBMCs. This CDR3 is 14 amino acids long. Germline V gene lookup returns CDR1 GTSNPN and CDR2 SVGIG (reference sequence). V lost 2 bases, J lost 4 bases, and 12 bases lay in between. The data derive from a study of regulatory T cells in long-lasting Graves disease. Regarding the study as a whole: More public clonotypes were shared by persistent patients (about 3,000) than by new patients (about 970).

V gene TRBV30 combines with J gene TRBJ1-5; possibly TRBD1 for D (5 bases). The origin of this receptor is a female donor with Graves disease. Sequenced material: peripheral blood mononuclear cells (PBMCs), taken at new diagnosis, from a patient treated with antithyroid drugs. CDR3 coding DNA: TGTGCCTGGAGTACCGGGAGGGGAAATCAGCCCCAGCATTTT. Translation gives CAWSTGRGNQPQHF.